Listed below are T cell receptor beta chains from one sample, sequenced in a study of T cell changes during pregnancy in multiple sclerosis. Produced via immunoSEQ multiplex PCR; TCRdb's table is partial and in-frame only. The sample shows some 83,000 clones, roughly nine tenths of them seen only once. The specimen was PBMCs, collected in the first trimester of pregnancy. The receptors were gathered from a female donor in good health, serving as a control in a pregnancy study. Some clones in this sample may be carry-over from other donors' samples. Each CDR3 is given with its conserved first and last residue.

>TRBV5-1|TRBJ1-1
CASSLEVGSGVEAFF
>TRBV6-5|TRBJ2-1
CASRADREYNEQFF
>TRBV7-6|TRBJ1-4
CASSAVRATNEKLFF
>TRBV4-2|TRBJ1-5
CASSQDSTIYQPQHF
>TRBV5-4|TRBJ1-1
CASGQELNTEAFF
>TRBV19|TRBJ2-2
CASSPYNLQGPGELFF
>TRBV6-4|TRBJ2-3
CASSDGTSGGTDTQYF
>TRBV7-2|TRBJ2-5
CASSLRTGGFQETQYF
>TRBV6-5|TRBJ2-7
CASRLGDYEQYF
>TRBV5-6|TRBJ2-5
CASSLMGGDLETQYF
>TRBV29-1|TRBJ1-2
CSVATGGNYGYTF
>TRBV7-9|TRBJ2-7
CASSYNDWYSSYEQYF
>TRBV18|TRBJ2-7
CASSPLTGPRISEQYF
>TRBV10-3|NA
CAISDGGDSSYEQYF
>TRBV28|TRBJ1-4
CASSTDRVTTTNEKLFF
>TRBV7-9|TRBJ1-5
CASSRETENQPQHF
>TRBV14|TRBJ1-2
CASSQEVNYGYTF
>TRBV5-6|TRBJ2-1
CASSTGTSASYNEQFF
>TRBV2|TRBJ2-7
CASRPGLASGQYF
>TRBV4-1|TRBJ2-3
CASSQKLAGVF
>TRBV11-2|TRBJ2-7
CASRRPGQGLGEQYF
>TRBV7-9|TRBJ1-1
CASSSYRGGAFF
>TRBV28|TRBJ2-7
CASKQGTYEQYF
>TRBV5-1|TRBJ1-1
CASSLGDSVTEAFF
>TRBV28|TRBJ2-1
CASTVEGDEQFF
>TRBV19|TRBJ2-2
CASSGSLNTGELFF
>TRBV10-2|TRBJ1-1
CASSEDRVVTEAFF
>TRBV7-3|TRBJ2-2
CASSRSGGGELFF
>TRBV7-8|TRBJ1-5
CASSLVGGGDQPQHF
>TRBV28|TRBJ2-5
CASSPGQEETQYF
>TRBV4-1|TRBJ1-6
CASSQVQGRVNSPLHF
>TRBV4-3|TRBJ2-1
CASSQVPGGTYNEQFF
>TRBV28|TRBJ2-3
CASSDLERGGTDTQYF
>TRBV4-3|TRBJ2-7
CASSQEGLETYEQYF
>TRBV7-6|TRBJ2-4
CASSLERVPSIQYF